This TCR beta chain comes out of a study of radiotherapy plus CTLA-4 blockade in lung cancer. Background on the study: Disease control was seen in 31% of patients, objective responses in approximately 19%. General observations from the study: Early blood T cell clone dynamics reportedly forecast response best, with interferon-beta.

The V gene lost 6 bases and the J gene lost 5 bases, with 13 bases spanning the gap. This CDR3 has 13 amino acids. Germline V gives CDR1 MNHNS, CDR2 SASEGT. Patients had chemo-refractory metastatic non-small-cell lung cancer and received focal radiation plus CTLA-4 blockade that used ipilimumab. Measured with immunoSEQ multiplex PCR; TCRdb has only the in-frame clones, and not every one. There are around 110,000 clones in the sample; 70% to 85% occur only once, and roughly 3.1% lies in the top ten. About this clone: Its specificity is not known.

The rearrangement uses TRBV6-1 and TRBJ2-5, with TRBD1 as a possible D gene (5 bases). The sample consisted of peripheral blood, taken from a patient treated with radiotherapy plus ipilimumab. This TCR derives from a human donor with non-small cell lung cancer that progressed on radiotherapy plus ipilimumab. Some clones in this sample may be carry-over from other donors' samples. This CDR3 is CASRGVGKETQYF. The CDR3 DNA reads as TGTGCCAGCAGAGGGGTGGGGAAGGAGACCCAGTACTTC.